The present entry profiles one T cell receptor beta chain with its context. Its antigen is unknown. Per-base qualities were not stored, and no clone one base away is much larger. The CDR3 regions of human TCRbeta chains were analyzed by immunosequencing. Regarding the original processing steps: Repertoire TCRs were checked for matches against a reference library of SARS-CoV-2-specific TCRs that had been generated using the MIRA antigen-specificity platform. Breadth meant the fraction of unique TCRs that were SARS-CoV-2-associated, whereas depth meant the fraction of total T cells that were SARS-CoV-2-associated. Each spike-specific TCR was assigned to its reactive spike region and to a CD4 or CD8 class using the MIRA data. Log10-transformed breadth and depth values were compared by one-way ANOVA with Sidak's multiple comparisons tests. Drawn from immuneACCESS, this table holds only the in-frame rearrangements with V and J called that TCRdb kept. Clones are partly lost; checked studies trace under half to an unresolved V gene and leave the rest unexplained. V, J and clone size derive from that table, while D and trimming were established from the DNA sequence. The sample has under 170,000 clones on record, 75% to 95% of them singletons. The top ten clones comprise approximately 3% of the sample.

What the time point label conveys for this sample: about 28 days (+/-7) after the second vaccine dose. AZD1222 recipients with second doses at about 4 weeks or about 12 weeks were pooled, because spike-specific TCR depth and breadth did not differ between schedules. The vaccinee samples were drawn from two UK trials, COV001 and COV002, one of which was a single-blind randomized controlled phase 2/3 trial testing AZD1222 (ChAdOx1 nCoV-19) in healthy adults. Trial participant PBMC samples were collected at day 0 and day 28 after the second dose for TCRbeta chain sequencing. The sample originates from a study of T cell responses to AZD1222 COVID-19 vaccine (dated by TCRdb to the early 2020s). At the level of the whole study: A total of 233 trial participants underwent TCR sequencing, of whom around 200 received two doses of AZD1222 and about 25 received two doses of the MenACWY control vaccine. Trial participants were enrolled by age into 18-55, 56-69 and 70-plus year subgroups, with approximately 150, 28 and 58 TCR-sequenced participants respectively.

Beyond this particular receptor, the publication reports: Epitopes outside the regions mutated in the B.1.351 and B.1.1.7 variants were reportedly recognized by nearly half of the unique spike-specific TCRs. CD4 TCRs associated with the vaccine covered the entire spike protein, and the dominant responses were in regions 160-218 and 743-854. Conclusions about previously exposed vaccinees are limited, since just six AZD1222 recipients were seropositive for SARS-CoV-2 at baseline. Most participants were white British and females outnumbered males, and the authors suggested that clonal diversity may have been underestimated. In the small 56-69-year group, the increase in depth fell short of significance, most likely because of low power. A significant rise in spike-specific TCR breadth and depth was observed after two AZD1222 doses relative to day 0 and relative to MenACWY recipients. Because no samples from the day 14 peak response were available, repertoires could be characterized only after the peak T cell response.

This specimen was peripheral blood, taken 28 days after the second AZD1222 dose. The sequence came from an adult who received the AZD1222 COVID-19 vaccine.

CDR3 loop: CASSLLGGTYNEQFF. The sequence in DNA is TGTGCCAGCAGTCTACTCGGAGGGACCTACAATGAGCAGTTCTTC. The sequence links TRBV6-5 to TRBJ2-1; the D gene is possibly TRBD2, with 6 bases matching. The CDR1 and CDR2 encoded by the germline V gene are MNHEY and SVGAGI. The CDR3 numbers 15 residues from cysteine through phenylalanine. Only the CDR3 part of the read is kept: 45 bases, read in frame from the first base. Trimming at the junction amounts to 5 bases on V and 2 bases on J, and the germline ends lie 13 bases apart.